This T cell receptor (beta chain) was sequenced for a study of cytomegalovirus exposure and HLA in healthy donors. TCRdb's copy holds only in-frame clones and misses some; the assay was immunoSEQ multiplex PCR. The table includes roughly 240,000 clones, approximately 90% detected once. This CDR3 is built from 14 residues. Trimming shortened V by 3 bases and J by 3 bases, and 12 bases separated the two germline ends. CDR1 is SGHRS, CDR2 YFSETQ, per germline. Sequencing input: PBMCs. The genes are TRBV5-1 and TRBJ1-2; D perhaps matches TRBD1 (5 bases). The receptor was isolated from a young man in good health and CMV-seronegative. The CDR3 loop reads CASSYGGVDYGYTF. CDR3 DNA sequence: TGCGCCAGCAGCTATGGAGGGGTCGACTATGGCTACACCTTC.